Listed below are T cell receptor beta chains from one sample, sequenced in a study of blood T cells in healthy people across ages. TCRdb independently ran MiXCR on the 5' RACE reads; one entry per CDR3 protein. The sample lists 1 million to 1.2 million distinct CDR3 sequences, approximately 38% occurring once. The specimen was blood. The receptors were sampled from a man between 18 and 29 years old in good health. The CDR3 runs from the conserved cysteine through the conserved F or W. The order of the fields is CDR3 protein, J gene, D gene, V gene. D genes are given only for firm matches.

CASSWAMTDTQYF	TRBJ2-3	NA	TRBV7-2
CASSDPPRYEQFF	TRBJ2-1	NA	TRBV7-2
CSAPPTTSGKETQYF	TRBJ2-5	TRBD2	TRBV20-1
CASSIRLPVSQYF	TRBJ2-4	NA	TRBV6-2/TRBV6-3
CASNPTGGYGYTF	TRBJ1-2	TRBD1	TRBV14
CASSYRSGGRQPQHF	TRBJ1-5	TRBD1	TRBV6-2/TRBV6-3
CASSSSEGGNTEAFF	TRBJ1-1	NA	TRBV5-1
CASSKVSGYYGHTF	TRBJ1-2	NA	TRBV21-1
CAWNLGLEGETQYF	TRBJ2-5	TRBD2	TRBV30
CASSPYHNEQYF	TRBJ2-5	NA	TRBV14
CASAIGTRGNQPQHF	TRBJ1-5	NA	TRBV6-1
CASSVGGRWTGELFF	TRBJ2-2	NA	TRBV2
CASSQGQINEKLFF	TRBJ1-4	TRBD1	TRBV7-2
CASSQDVSPDTQYF	TRBJ2-3	NA	TRBV3-1
CSVGVNEQFF	TRBJ2-1	NA	TRBV29-1
CASSGAGPFYEQYF	TRBJ2-7	NA	TRBV5-1
CASSLNRFGEQFF	TRBJ2-1	NA	TRBV27
CAISEAGDAGNTIYF	TRBJ1-3	NA	TRBV10-3
CASSMTGGNQETQFF	TRBJ2-1	TRBD1	TRBV9
CSATEGPNGYTF	TRBJ1-2	NA	TRBV20-1
CASQGEGEDTEAFF	TRBJ1-1	TRBD1	TRBV13
CASSFSGTGALNYGYTF	TRBJ1-2	TRBD1	TRBV7-9
CASSPGDRGANTEAFF	TRBJ1-1	TRBD1	TRBV7-9
CASSERDTSTDTQYF	TRBJ2-3	NA	TRBV5-1
CASSADGPLDEQFF	TRBJ2-1	NA	TRBV7-3
CASSPRRGVNEKLFF	TRBJ1-4	NA	TRBV7-2
CASSPPPSRRFQETQYF	TRBJ2-5	NA	TRBV2
CASRPFGGEETQYF	TRBJ2-5	TRBD2	TRBV12-3/TRBV12-4
CASSLETSGGVHVSDTQYF	TRBJ2-3	TRBD2	TRBV7-2
CASSQEPDHYNSPLHF	TRBJ1-6	NA	TRBV4-3
CASSPRDGYGYTF	TRBJ1-2	NA	TRBV7-9
CASSLAPRGYGYTF	TRBJ1-2	NA	TRBV12-3/TRBV12-4
CSATSGAGSYNEQFF	TRBJ2-1	NA	TRBV20-1
CASRPIRDQITGYTF	TRBJ1-2	NA	TRBV7-9
CASEGDPLREQYF	NA	NA	TRBV2
CASSLYGGNQPQHF	TRBJ1-5	NA	TRBV5-6
CASMGLRGDNQPQHF	TRBJ1-5	NA	TRBV6-6
CSAREGADTQETQYF	TRBJ2-5	NA	TRBV20-1
CASEKGLGRETQYF	TRBJ2-5	TRBD2	TRBV28
CASSLRGNTQPQHF	TRBJ1-5	NA	TRBV7-2
CSARDNQRGFYNEQFF	TRBJ2-1	TRBD2	TRBV20-1
CSVEGSRRTGTAYEQYF	TRBJ2-7	TRBD1	TRBV29-1
CASSERQDSYGYTF	TRBJ1-2	NA	TRBV2
CASRQEYQMHTDTQYF	TRBJ2-3	NA	TRBV4-3
CASSQEIRGRGYQETQYF	TRBJ2-5	TRBD1	TRBV3-1
CACSQDQAVEAFF	TRBJ1-1	NA	TRBV4-2
CSARDQGRVNEAFF	TRBJ1-1	NA	TRBV20-1
CASSLDEDTEAFF	TRBJ1-1	NA	TRBV11-3
CASSISPGGTDTQYF	TRBJ2-3	NA	TRBV7-9
CASSLRDRVRDEQYF	TRBJ2-5	TRBD1	TRBV9
CASSPQRGTQYF	TRBJ2-5	NA	TRBV3-1
CSVQYPGQGSPLHF	TRBJ1-6	NA	TRBV29-1
CASSRPTGLGEKLFF	TRBJ1-4	TRBD1	TRBV28
CASTNTPRWVGLNEQYF	NA	TRBD2	TRBV6-2/TRBV6-3
CASSLGVTTEAFF	TRBJ1-1	NA	TRBV7-8
CSARPILAGAMSTDTQYF	TRBJ2-3	TRBD2	TRBV20-1